Each of the 4 T cell receptor beta chains below was sequenced from the same sample in a study of graft-versus-host responses after intestinal transplantation. TCRdb's table, derived via immunoSEQ multiplex PCR, lists solely in-frame clones and lacks some. Seen here are some 45,000 clones, less than 95% observed once, and the top ten hold around 1.6%. The sample in question was PBMCs, obtained 330 to 350 days after intestinal transplant. Receptor source: a human patient who received an intestinal transplant, so some T cells may come from the graft donor.

V gene TRBV10-3 combines with J gene TRBJ2-7, with 8 bases lining up with TRBD2. There are 14 residues in the CDR3. Germline V gene lookup returns CDR1 ENHRY and CDR2 SYGVKD. Unmatched junction bases numbered 9, after V lost 6 bases and J lost 5 bases. The CDR3 DNA follows: TGTGCCATCAGCGTCGGGGGGGATCTCGACGAGCAGTACTTC. Its protein is CAISVGGDLDEQYF.

The chain is built from TRBV9 and TRBJ2-2; tentatively, D is TRBD1 (6 bases). The CDR3 has 15 amino acids. Trimming stripped 3 bases from V and 5 bases from J, with 14 bases between. Germline values: CDR1 SGDLS, CDR2 YYNGEE. The CDR3 here is CASSASLQGTGELFF. The CDR3 bases are TGTGCCAGCAGCGCAAGTCTTCAGGGGACCGGGGAGCTGTTTTTT.

With regard to this clone: This sample also contains other DNA sequences that code for the same CDR3. This chain links TRBV7-3 with TRBJ1-2; D is unclear. The germline V gene encodes CDR1 SGHTA and CDR2 FQGTGA. V was trimmed by 5 bases and J by 4 bases, leaving 5 bases between them. The CDR3 spans 11 residues. The CDR3 DNA follows: TGTGCCAGCAGCAGGGCCTATGGCTACACCTTC. Its translation: CASSRAYGYTF.

The V call is TRBV2, the J call TRBJ1-1; maybe TRBD1 (5 bases). This CDR3 has 14 amino acids. The germline gives CDR1 SNHLY, CDR2 FYNNEI. The CDR3 protein is CASQGGVMNTEAFF. The CDR3 DNA reads as TGTGCGAGTCAGGGTGGGGTGATGAACACTGAAGCTTTCTTT. Complete variable domain (other parts from reference TRBV2 and TRBJ1-1): EPEVTQTPSHQVTQMGQEVILRCVPISNHLYFYWYRQILGQKVEFLVSFYNNEISEKSEIFDDQFSVERPDGSNFTLKIRSTKLEDSAMYFCASQGGVMNTEAFFGQGTRLTVV.